The text below deals with one TCR beta chain. Data came from immunoSEQ multiplex PCR; TCRdb stores just in-frame clones and leaves some out. The repertoire has around 300,000 clones, about 87% of them found once; the top ten carry under 3.5%. Trimming took 1 base from V and 2 from J; bases not matched to a gene: 6. In germline, CDR1 is LGHNA, CDR2 YNFKEQ. This CDR3 spans 16 amino acids. The entry originates in a study of blood T cell repertoires in COVID-19. Sequenced material: PBMCs or T cells enriched from blood (not recorded which). The receptor's source is a woman between 45 and 65 years old who had recovered from COVID-19. This chain links TRBV4-2 with TRBJ1-2; TRBD1 matches 8 bases. This CDR3 reads CASSQAPDRENYGYTF. CDR3 nucleotide sequence: TGTGCCAGCAGCCAAGCTCCGGACAGGGAAAACTATGGCTACACCTTC.